This T cell receptor (beta chain) stems from a study of T-cell reconstitution after alpha-beta-depleted transplantation in children. Preparation of the TCRbeta library involved a method that used unique molecular identifiers. A single record per CDR3 protein comes from TCRdb applying MiXCR to the PCR reads. The data contain 420,000 or so distinct CDR3 sequences, approximately 10% of them singletons. This clonotype was picked up a small number of times. The specimen was PBMCs from the stem cell graft donor, collected from the stem cell graft. The receptor's source is a human donor who donated a stem cell graft to a child with acute myeloid leukemia.

The CDR3, as DNA: TGCAGTGCTAAGGTTTTCCGGGAACCGCGCTTGGGCGAGCAGTACTTC. As protein: CSAKVFREPRLGEQYF. The chain couples TRBV20-1 to TRBJ2-7, with D tentatively TRBD2 (5 bases). The CDR3 is made up of 16 amino acids. The germline V and J ends were trimmed by 4 bases and 6 bases, with 25 bases remaining between them. CDR1 and CDR2 from the germline V gene are DFQATT and SNEGSKA (reference sequence).